Shown below are 22 T cell receptor beta chains from a single sample sequenced in a study of glioma-infiltrating T cells after dendritic cell vaccination. The table came from immunoSEQ multiplex PCR; TCRdb's copy has only in-frame clones and leaves some out. The repertoire consists of under 70,000 clones, with 82% occurring once and the leading ten covering more than 8%. Here the sequenced sample was blood, taken before dendritic cell vaccination. These receptor sequences come from a human donor with glioblastoma.

This clone was detected once. The chain combines TRBV5-1 with TRBJ2-3; no definite D call. The germline V gene encodes CDR1 SGHRS and CDR2 YFSETQ. V gave up 3 bases and J gave up 3 bases, with 8 bases separating them. The CDR3 has 13 residues. CDR3 loop: CASSSRTTDTQYF. The CDR3 DNA sequence: TGCGCCAGCAGCTCCCGAACAACAGATACGCAGTATTTT.

The CDR3 sequence: CASSRTSGGDKEQFF. The CDR3 nucleotides read TGTGCCAGCAGTCGGACTAGCGGGGGGGATAAAGAGCAGTTCTTC. V is TRBV6-5 and J is TRBJ2-1; 15 bases fit TRBD2. The CDR3 is made up of 15 amino acids. Per germline, CDR1 MNHEY and CDR2 SVGAGI. Trimming removed 5 bases from V and 10 bases from J; junction bases left unmatched: 6.

This sequence joins TRBV15 and TRBJ1-2; the D is unclear. The CDR3 covers 14 residues. With 1 base removed from V and 8 bases from J, the gap between germline ends came to 14 bases. CDR1 is LNHNV, CDR2 YYDKDF, per germline (reference sequence). This CDR3 is CATSRAETALGYTF. The CDR3, as DNA: TGTGCCACCAGCAGAGCCGAGACTGCGCTAGGCTACACCTTC.

The CDR3 protein is CASSPGQGSGELFF. DNA for the CDR3: TGTGCCAGCAGCCCTGGACAGGGTTCCGGGGAGCTGTTTTTT. The chain recombines TRBV7-9 with TRBJ2-2; 8 nucleotides agree with TRBD1. V shed 5 bases, J shed 6 bases, and the junction held 5 bases outside the gene matches. Germline V lookup: CDR1 SEHNR, CDR2 FQNEAQ (reference sequence). The length of the CDR3 is 14 residues.

The chain's CDR3 is CASKGSSNEQFF. DNA for the CDR3: TGTGCCAGCAAGGGGTCCTCAAATGAGCAGTTCTTC. The J gene is TRBJ2-1, the V gene TRBV14; D perhaps matches TRBD1 (5 bases). The germline V gene encodes CDR1 SGHDN and CDR2 FVKESK. The CDR3 consists of 12 residues. Between the trimmed V and J ends, which lost 7 bases and 7 bases, there was a span of 11 bases.

V usage is TRBV6-5 and J usage is TRBJ2-3, with 8 bases that match TRBD1. V trimming: 4 bases; J trimming: 4 bases; junction bases outside the gene matches: 10. This CDR3 spans 16 amino acids. Germline V gene sequence: CDR1 MNHEY, CDR2 SVGAGI. CDR3 protein: CASSLPGGAGPDTQYF. The CDR3 nucleotides are TGTGCCAGCAGTTTACCAGGGGGCGCGGGTCCAGATACGCAGTATTTT.

The sample holds one count of this clone. The genes are TRBV4-1 and TRBJ2-1, with TRBD2 identical over 9 bases. J gave up 8 bases and V 2 bases, and 10 bases lay outside the gene matches. This CDR3 is 16 amino acids long. CDR1 and CDR2 from the germline V gene are MGHRA and YSYEKL. The chain's CDR3 is CASSQLAGDVWDEQFF. The CDR3 bases are TGCGCCAGCAGCCAATTAGCGGGGGATGTTTGGGATGAGCAGTTCTTC.

This clone was seen only a few times. The chain has TRBV11-2 and TRBJ2-5, with 11 bases identical to TRBD2. The germline V gene encodes CDR1 SGHAT and CDR2 FQNNGV. The CDR3 consists of 16 residues. Unmatched junction bases numbered 7, after V lost 5 bases and J lost 2 bases. The DNA for the CDR3 is TGTGCCAGCAGCGCACCCCTAGCGGGGGGACAAGAGACCCAGTACTTC. Amino acid sequence: CASSAPLAGGQETQYF.

The V gene is TRBV28, the J gene TRBJ2-5; D possibly corresponds to TRBD1 (7 bases). The CDR3 runs 14 residues. The V gene lost 6 bases and the J gene lost 3 bases, with 14 bases spanning the gap. CDR1 is MDHEN, CDR2 SYDVKM, per germline. This CDR3 reads CASRSDRREETQYF. The CDR3, as DNA: TGTGCCAGCAGGTCGGACAGGAGGGAAGAGACCCAGTACTTC.

Here the CDR3 reads CASSLARLADTDTQYF. As DNA, the CDR3 is TGTGCCAGCAGCTTAGCTCGCCTAGCGGACACAGATACGCAGTATTTT. V is TRBV7-9 and J is TRBJ2-3; 7 bases line up with TRBD2. The CDR3 extends over 16 amino acids. Trimming cost V 0 bases and J 2 bases; bases outside gene matches: 5. Germline-derived CDR1 and CDR2 are SEHNR and FQNEAQ (reference sequence).

This clone came up a few times. The rearrangement uses TRBV9 and TRBJ2-7; TRBD1 agrees at 10 bases. The CDR3 totals 15 residues. After removal of 1 base from V and 7 bases from J, the junction contained 8 bases not matched to a gene. Germline V CDR1 and CDR2: SGDLS, YYNGEE. Here the CDR3 reads CASSVTGTGEGEQYF. CDR3 bases: TGTGCCAGCAGCGTAACCGGGACAGGGGAAGGGGAGCAGTACTTC. The full variable domain, rest sourced from reference TRBV9 and TRBJ2-7, is DSGVTQTPKHLITATGQRVTLRCSPRSGDLSVYWYQQSLDQGLQFLIQYYNGEERAKGNILERFSAQQFPDLHSELNLSSLELGDSALYFCASSVTGTGEGEQYFGPGTRLTVT.

This clone is a singleton in its sample. The chain joins TRBV5-1 to TRBJ2-1; no clear D gene. Germline V gives CDR1 SGHRS, CDR2 YFSETQ. The V and J ends lost 0 bases and 0 bases respectively, with 7 bases between them. This CDR3 spans 15 amino acids. CDR3 sequence (DNA): TGCGCCAGCAGCTTGGACCCGAGCTCCTACAATGAGCAGTTCTTC. The encoded protein is CASSLDPSSYNEQFF.

As concerns this clone: This specimen includes other DNA sequences encoding the same CDR3. The chain combines TRBV19 with TRBJ2-7; D may be TRBD1 (6 bases). CDR3 length: 14 amino acids. Germline loops: CDR1 LNHDA, CDR2 SQIVND (reference sequence). V was cut by 3 bases and J by 0 bases, with 9 bases left in between. The CDR3, as DNA: TGTGCCAGTAGTATCCGGGACAACTCCTACGAGCAGTACTTC. It specifies CASSIRDNSYEQYF.

The chain couples TRBV7-6 to TRBJ1-5; weak D call: TRBD1 (5 bases). Trimming pared 5 bases from V and 3 bases from J, leaving 14 bases between. This CDR3 contains 15 residues. Germline assignment: CDR1 SGHVS and CDR2 FNYEAQ. The chain's CDR3 is CASSVWGGSNQPQHF. The CDR3 coding sequence is TGTGCCAGCAGCGTCTGGGGGGGATCCAATCAGCCCCAGCATTTT.

The CDR3 coding sequence is TGCGCCAGCAGCCGGGGACAGTCCAATCAGCCCCAGCATTTT. Its translation: CASSRGQSNQPQHF. This chain joins TRBV4-1 and TRBJ1-5; 7 positions agree with TRBD1. Germline V gene sequence: CDR1 MGHRA, CDR2 YSYEKL. The ends lost 4 bases at V and 3 bases at J; junction bases unmatched: 3. This CDR3 region has 14 residues.

The chain couples TRBV6-5 to TRBJ1-2, with 9 bases that match TRBD1. Unmatched junction bases numbered 3, after V lost 0 bases and J lost 4 bases. This CDR3 is built from 15 residues. Germline V CDR1 and CDR2: MNHEY, SVGAGI. The CDR3 coding sequence is TGTGCCAGCAGTTACTCGAGACAGGGGGGCTATGGCTACACCTTC. Protein sequence: CASSYSRQGGYGYTF.

The CDR3 nucleotides read TGTGCCAGCTCACCCAAAAGTCCCGGGACTAGCGGGGGGATTCCCTACGAGCAGTACTTC. Amino acids: CASSPKSPGTSGGIPYEQYF. The V and J genes are TRBV18 and TRBJ2-7, with TRBD2 matching over 15 bases. This CDR3 spans 20 amino acids. J gave up 2 bases and V 3 bases, and 14 bases lay outside the gene matches. The germline CDR1 and CDR2 sequences are KGHSH and LQKENI.

The rearrangement uses TRBV2 and TRBJ1-1, with 7 bases aligning to TRBD1. CDR1 and CDR2 (germline): SNHLY, FYNNEI. J gave up 3 bases and V 9 bases, and 7 bases lay outside the gene matches. The CDR3 length is 13 residues. As DNA, the CDR3 is TGTGCCAGAGGGGGCGCAACGGACACTGAAGCTTTCTTT. It specifies CARGGATDTEAFF.

The J gene is TRBJ1-2, the V gene TRBV25-1, with D hard to call. Trimming shortened V by 7 bases and J by 5 bases, and 14 bases separated the two germline ends. The CDR3 covers 13 residues. The germline V gene has CDR1 MGHDK and CDR2 SYGVNS. The CDR3 bases are TGTGCCAGCACCCGCAACAGTAAATATGGCTACACCTTC. This codes for CASTRNSKYGYTF.

This rearrangement joins TRBV19 to TRBJ1-2; D is unclear. The CDR3 length is 13 residues. CDR1 LNHDA and CDR2 SQIVND come from the germline V gene (reference sequence). The V end lost 4 bases, the J end lost 8 bases, and 14 bases lay between the germline ends. CDR3 sequence: CASSSAERRGYTF. CDR3 nucleotide sequence: TGTGCCAGTAGTAGCGCGGAGAGGCGGGGCTACACCTTC.

The V call is TRBV5-8, the J call TRBJ1-1; D is undetermined. The CDR3 covers 14 residues. Trimming took 4 bases from V and 0 from J, leaving 10 bases between them. Germline V gene data show CDR1 as SGHTS and CDR2 as YDEGEE. The CDR3 nucleotides are TGTGCCAGCAGCCCCGGGTCCTTGAACACTGAAGCTTTCTTT. Residues: CASSPGSLNTEAFF.

V usage is TRBV23-1 and J usage is TRBJ2-2, with 8 bases identical to TRBD2. Being an ORF, TRBV23-1 has a function that is uncertain. This CDR3 has 16 amino acids. The ends lost 0 bases at V and 7 bases at J; junction bases unmatched: 7. CDR3 in amino acids: CASSQSAGGQIGELFF. The CDR3 coding sequence is TGCGCCAGCAGTCAATCGGCGGGGGGCCAAATCGGGGAGCTGTTTTTT.